The 15 T cell receptor beta chains below come from one sample, sequenced in a study of T cell responses to AZD1222 COVID-19 vaccine. The method was immunoSEQ multiplex PCR; TCRdb's version includes in-frame clones alone and lacks a portion of them. The repertoire holds approximately 90,000 clones, with 80% to 90% as singletons. Sequencing used peripheral blood, obtained on day 0 of AZD1222 vaccination. All receptors come from an adult in good health.

V usage is TRBV5-6 and J usage is TRBJ2-2; 7 bases agree with TRBD1. V trimming: 5 bases; J trimming: 2 bases; junction bases outside the gene matches: 6. CDR3 length: 15 amino acids. Germline V gives CDR1 SGHDT, CDR2 YYEEEE. CDR3 sequence: CASRPGQLNTGELFF. The CDR3 DNA reads TGTGCCAGCAGGCCGGGACAGCTCAACACCGGGGAGCTGTTTTTT.

This chain uses TRBV3-1 (or the pseudogene TRBV3-2) with TRBJ2-7; D is possibly TRBD2 (5 bases). Germline assignment: CDR1 LGHDT and CDR2 YNNKEL (reference sequence). The ends were cut back, 3 bases at V and 0 bases at J, with 9 bases in the middle. This CDR3 comprises 14 residues. CDR3: CASSQAGVSYEQYF. CDR3 in DNA: TGTGCCAGCAGCCAGGCCGGGGTCTCCTACGAGCAGTACTTC.

The genes are TRBV14 and TRBJ1-4; tentative D call: TRBD1 (5 bases). This CDR3 comprises 15 residues. Germline CDR1 and CDR2: SGHDN and FVKESK. Trimming removed 3 bases at V and 4 bases at J, with 12 bases between. The CDR3 DNA sequence: TGTGCCAGCAGCCACCCCGGGACGGGTAATGAAAAACTGTTTTTT. This encodes CASSHPGTGNEKLFF.

The V gene is TRBV20-1, the J gene TRBJ1-1; D is ambiguous. The V and J ends lost 3 bases and 2 bases respectively, with 4 bases between them. The germline gives CDR1 DFQATT, CDR2 SNEGSKA (reference sequence). The CDR3 extends over 11 amino acids. CDR3 sequence: CSARSNTEAFF. In DNA form, the CDR3 reads TGCAGTGCTAGGAGTAACACTGAAGCTTTCTTT.

The V and J genes are TRBV19 and TRBJ1-5; D is perhaps TRBD1 (5 bases). Trimming left V 5 bases short and J 0 bases short, with 14 bases between. CDR1 is LNHDA, CDR2 SQIVND, per germline (reference sequence). The CDR3 is 16 residues long. As DNA, the CDR3 is TGTGCCAGTAGTCCTCAGGGACCTTATAGCAATCAGCCCCAGCATTTT. It translates to CASSPQGPYSNQPQHF.

The J gene is TRBJ1-5, the V gene TRBV6-5; D unresolved. The germline V gene encodes CDR1 MNHEY and CDR2 SVGAGI. Trimming took off 3 bases at V and 1 base at J, with 7 bases between the two ends. CDR3 length equals 14 residues. The CDR3 region has the DNA TGTGCCAGCAGTTATGGGGAGAGCAATCAGCCCCAGCATTTT. Translation gives CASSYGESNQPQHF.

The gene calls are TRBV4-1 and TRBJ2-3, with 7 bases lining up with TRBD2. Germline values: CDR1 MGHRA, CDR2 YSYEKL. V lost 0 bases to trimming and J lost 3 bases; unmatched junction nucleotides: 9. The CDR3 covers 17 residues. CDR3 in DNA: TGCGCCAGCAGCCAAGATAGAGCGGGAAGGATAACAGATACGCAGTATTTT. Amino acids: CASSQDRAGRITDTQYF.

The V and J genes are TRBV11-2 and TRBJ1-1, with a possible D match to TRBD1 (5 bases). Trimming took off 6 bases at V and 3 bases at J, with 17 bases between the two ends. This CDR3 contains 15 residues. The germline V gene has CDR1 SGHAT and CDR2 FQNNGV. CDR3 DNA: TGTGCCAGCAGACCAATTGACAGAGGGGACACTGAAGCTTTCTTT. Its protein product is CASRPIDRGDTEAFF.

The V gene is TRBV4-1, the J gene TRBJ1-4; D perhaps matches TRBD1 (6 bases). V was shortened by 1 base and J by 8 bases, with 23 bases between the two germline ends. Per the germline V gene, CDR1 is MGHRA and CDR2 is YSYEKL. The CDR3 totals 18 residues. The CDR3 coding sequence is TGCGCCAGCAGCCAAGGCCGGAACCTACAGGGAAGAGGCGAAAAACTGTTTTTT. Amino acid sequence: CASSQGRNLQGRGEKLFF.

This sequence joins TRBV6-1 and TRBJ1-4; D may be TRBD1 (6 bases). Germline loops: CDR1 MNHNS, CDR2 SASEGT. Trimming stripped 4 bases from V and 3 bases from J, with 15 bases between. This CDR3 contains 16 residues. In DNA form, the CDR3 reads TGTGCCAGCAGTGTAGGGGGGGCGCGGGCTAATGAAAAACTGTTTTTT. It is translated as CASSVGGARANEKLFF.

As for this clone: The same CDR3 also results from other DNA sequences found in this sample. The rearrangement joins TRBV5-1 to TRBJ2-3; possibly TRBD1 for D (5 bases). Trimming stripped 0 bases from V and 0 bases from J, with 5 bases between. Germline assignment: CDR1 SGHRS and CDR2 YFSETQ. The CDR3 has 14 amino acids. CDR3 DNA: TGCGCCAGCAGCTTGGGACAGAGCACAGATACGCAGTATTTT. It yields the protein CASSLGQSTDTQYF.

Here the CDR3 DNA reads TGTGCCAGCAGCCAAGGGCGGGGCCAGGGCTACGAGCAGTACTTC. This sequence encodes CASSQGRGQGYEQYF. The genes are TRBV7-6 and TRBJ2-7, with D tentatively TRBD2 (6 bases). The CDR3 has 15 amino acids. Germline CDR1 is SGHVS and CDR2 is FNYEAQ. V shed 5 bases and J shed 3 bases, with 17 bases lying between them.

The CDR3 protein is CASSRPPGEQYF. The CDR3 DNA sequence: TGCGCCAGCAGCCGGCCCCCGGGTGAGCAGTACTTC. The gene calls are TRBV5-1 and TRBJ2-7; D call uncertain. V was trimmed by 4 bases and J by 7 bases, leaving 12 bases between them. Per germline, CDR1 SGHRS and CDR2 YFSETQ. This CDR3 has 12 amino acids.

The chain links TRBV5-4 to TRBJ2-1; 14 bases map to TRBD2. The junction had 2 bases not matched to a gene; V was cut back by 4 bases and J by 8 bases. This CDR3 has 14 amino acids. Germline V gene sequence: CDR1 SGHNT, CDR2 YYREEE (reference sequence). DNA of the CDR3: TGTGCCAGCAGCGGGGGACTAGCGGGAGATGAGCAGTTCTTC. It is translated as CASSGGLAGDEQFF.

The chain carries TRBV20-1 and TRBJ2-1, with unresolved D. The CDR3 contains 10 residues. In germline, CDR1 is DFQATT, CDR2 SNEGSKA (reference sequence). Written as DNA, the CDR3 is TGCAGCCTTCTCGGAGATGAGCAGTTCTTC. This codes for CSLLGDEQFF.